This T cell receptor (beta chain) was obtained from a study of blood T cells in healthy people across ages. Germline-derived CDR1 and CDR2 are MNHNS and SASEGT. The length of the CDR3 is 18 residues. Sample donors were healthy Caucasian individuals that came from Russia, aged about 6 to 95. It was with a sample-barcoded 5' primer and a J-beta primer mix that a second PCR of roughly 7 to 11 cycles was run. In TCRdb, the 5' RACE reads were re-called with MiXCR into one record per CDR3 protein. This table has around 990,000 distinct CDR3 sequences, approximately 26% appearing once. As regards this clonotype: Germline and junction disagree at one end, which may indicate a read error.

These records were also assigned to another study, of T cells of mothers and their children. This second study says: Thymic selection shapes TCR recombination output similarly in related and unrelated pairs.

The clonotype originates from a girl aged 2 to 10 in good health. The sequencing input was blood. This rearrangement joins TRBV6-1 to TRBJ2-1, with 14 bases fitting TRBD2. This CDR3 reads CASREGIGGLAGGNEQFF. In DNA form, the CDR3 reads TGTGCCAGCAGGGAAGGAATCGGAGGACTAGCGGGAGGCAATGAGCAGTTCTTC.